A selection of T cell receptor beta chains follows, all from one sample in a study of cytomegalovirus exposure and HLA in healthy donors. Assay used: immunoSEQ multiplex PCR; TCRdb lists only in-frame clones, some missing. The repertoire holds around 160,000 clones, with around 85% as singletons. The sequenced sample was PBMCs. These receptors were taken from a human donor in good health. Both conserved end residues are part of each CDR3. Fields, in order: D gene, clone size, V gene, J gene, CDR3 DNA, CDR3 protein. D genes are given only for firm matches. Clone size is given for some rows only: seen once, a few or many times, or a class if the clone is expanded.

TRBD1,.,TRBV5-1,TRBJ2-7,TGCGCCAGCAGCTTTGCGCCCCGGGACAGTGGAATCTACGAGCAGTACTTC,CASSFAPRDSGIYEQYF
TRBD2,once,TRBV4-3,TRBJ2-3,TGCGCCAGCAGCCCCAGCTCAACTAGCGGGGGGGGAGGGCAGTATTTT,CASSPSSTSGGGGQYF
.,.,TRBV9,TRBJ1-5,TGTGCCAGCAGCGTATCGGGGGACCAGCCCCAGCATTTT,CASSVSGDQPQHF
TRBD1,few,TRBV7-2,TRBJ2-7,TGTGCCAGCAGCTTCGTTTCCGGGACAGCTTACTACGAGCAGTACTTC,CASSFVSGTAYYEQYF
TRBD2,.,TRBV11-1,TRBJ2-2,TGTGCCAGCAGCTTAACTAGCGTATACACCGGGGAGCTGTTTTTT,CASSLTSVYTGELFF
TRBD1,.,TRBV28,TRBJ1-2,TGTGCCAGCAGATTCCACAGGGGCTATGGCTACACCTTC,CASRFHRGYGYTF
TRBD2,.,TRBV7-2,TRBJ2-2,TGTGCCAGCAGCGCTCGACTAGCGGGTGGGGGGGAGCTGTTTTTT,CASSARLAGGGELFF
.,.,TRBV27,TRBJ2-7,TGTGCCAGCAGTTTTACGGGACTCAATTACGAGCAGTACTTC,CASSFTGLNYEQYF
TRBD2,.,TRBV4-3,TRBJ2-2,TGCGCCAGCACCCCCGGGACTAGCGGGGGGGCGGGCGGGGAGCTGTTTTTT,CASTPGTSGGAGGELFF
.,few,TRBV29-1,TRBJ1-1,TGCAGCGTTGAGCGGCGAATAAACACTGAAGCTTTCTTT,CSVERRINTEAFF
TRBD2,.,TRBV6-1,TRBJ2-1,TGTGCCAGCAAGCGGGGGGGCCCTGAGCAGTTCTTC,CASKRGGPEQFF
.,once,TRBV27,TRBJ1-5,TGTGCCAGCAGATTTACAGGAAGCAATCAGCCCCAGCATTTT,CASRFTGSNQPQHF
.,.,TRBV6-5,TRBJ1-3,TGTGCCAGCAGGCAGGGATCTGGAAACACCATATATTTT,CASRQGSGNTIYF
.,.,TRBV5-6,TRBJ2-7,TGTGCCAGCAGCTTGCGACAAGGCTTCTACGAGCAGTACTTC,CASSLRQGFYEQYF
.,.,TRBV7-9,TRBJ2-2,TGTGCCAGCAGTTTAGGGAGCACCGGGGAGCTGTTTTTT,CASSLGSTGELFF
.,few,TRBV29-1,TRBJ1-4,TGCAGCGTTGGACAGAATGAAAAACTGTTTTTT,CSVGQNEKLFF
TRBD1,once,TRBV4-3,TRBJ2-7,TGCGCCAGCAGCCAAGACGCTAGGACAGGGGACGAGCAGTACTTC,CASSQDARTGDEQYF
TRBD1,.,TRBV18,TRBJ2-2,TGTGCCAGCTCACGACAGGGGGCGAGGGACACCGGGGAGCTGTTTTTT,CASSRQGARDTGELFF
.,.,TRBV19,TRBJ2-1,TGTGCCAGTAGTATAGCAGCTACCCTAGGCCATGAGCAGTTCTTC,CASSIAATLGHEQFF
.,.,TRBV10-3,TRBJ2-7,TGTGCCATCAGTGAGTCAAGCGGTAGTACCTACGAGCAGTACTTC,CAISESSGSTYEQYF
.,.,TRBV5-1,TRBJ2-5,TGCGCCAGCGCCGACAGAGGAGAGACCCAGTACTTC,CASADRGETQYF
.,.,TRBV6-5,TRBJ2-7,TGTGCCAGCAGTAGGGGTGGGGACGAGCAGTACTTC,CASSRGGDEQYF
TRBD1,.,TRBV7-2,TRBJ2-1,TGTGCCAGCAGCTTAGTACCGGGACAGGGGGCCAATGAGCAGTTCTTC,CASSLVPGQGANEQFF
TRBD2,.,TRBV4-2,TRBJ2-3,TGTGCCAGCAGCCAAGAGGACCTAGCGGGAAGCACAGATACGCAGTATTTT,CASSQEDLAGSTDTQYF
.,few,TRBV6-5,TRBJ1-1,TGTGCCAGCAGCTACTCACAGGGAGGGGCTGAAGCTTTCTTT,CASSYSQGGAEAFF
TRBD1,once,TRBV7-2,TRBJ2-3,TGTGCCAGCAGCACGGGACAGCTCCTTACAGATACGCAGTATTTT,CASSTGQLLTDTQYF
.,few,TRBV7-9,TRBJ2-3,TGTGCCAGCGGTGAGGCAGATACGCAGTATTTT,CASGEADTQYF
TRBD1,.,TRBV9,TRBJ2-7,TGTGCCAGCAGCGCCGCACAGGGGGCAAACTACGAGCAGTACTTC,CASSAAQGANYEQYF
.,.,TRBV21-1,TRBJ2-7,TGTGCCAGCAGCTCGGTAAGCGGGGCGCTCTCCTACGAGCAGTACTTC,CASSSVSGALSYEQYF
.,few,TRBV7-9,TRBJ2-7,TGTGCCAGCAGCTCCTCAGGGGTTTCCTACGAGCAGTACTTC,CASSSSGVSYEQYF
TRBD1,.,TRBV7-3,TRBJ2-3,TGTGCCAGCAGCCGACAGGGTACAGATACGCAGTATTTT,CASSRQGTDTQYF
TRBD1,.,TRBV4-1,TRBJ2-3,TGCGCCAGCAGCCAAGAGGGACAGAGCCCAGATACGCAGTATTTT,CASSQEGQSPDTQYF
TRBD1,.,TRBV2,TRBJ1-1,TGTGCCAGCAGTGAGGAGGACAGGTACACTGAAGCTTTCTTT,CASSEEDRYTEAFF
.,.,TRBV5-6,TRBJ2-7,TGTGCCAGCAGCTCCTCGGGAGGGGGCGGCTACGAGCAGTACTTC,CASSSSGGGGYEQYF
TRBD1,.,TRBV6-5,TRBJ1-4,TGTGCCAGCAGTTTCTCAGGGGGTGGTGAAAAACTGTTTTTT,CASSFSGGGEKLFF
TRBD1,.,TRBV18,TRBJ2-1,TGTGCCAGCTCACCTCTCAGGACAGGGAGGAATGAGCAGTTCTTC,CASSPLRTGRNEQFF
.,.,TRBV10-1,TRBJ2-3,TGCGCCAGCAGTGTCAACAGGGCGGATACGCAGTATTTT,CASSVNRADTQYF
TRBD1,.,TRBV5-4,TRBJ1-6,TGTGCCAGCAGCCCCCGGGACAGCTCCTATAATTCACCCCTCCACTTT,CASSPRDSSYNSPLHF
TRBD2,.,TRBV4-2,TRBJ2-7,TGTGCCAGCAGCCCCTGGCGGGGGGTTTACGAGCAGTACTTC,CASSPWRGVYEQYF
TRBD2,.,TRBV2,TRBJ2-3,TGTGCCAGCTCGAGCGGGGGGCCAGATACGCAGTATTTT,CASSSGGPDTQYF
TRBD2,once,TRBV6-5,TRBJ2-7,TGTGCCAGCAGTTATACCGGGACTAGCGGCTACGAGCAGTACTTC,CASSYTGTSGYEQYF
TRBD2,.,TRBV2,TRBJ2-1,TGTGCCAGCAGGGGGGGGTACAATGAGCAGTTCTTC,CASRGGYNEQFF
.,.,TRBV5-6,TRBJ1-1,TGTGCCAGCAGCCTGACGGGGCAGGGGATTTTCGGCACTGAAGCTTTCTTT,CASSLTGQGIFGTEAFF
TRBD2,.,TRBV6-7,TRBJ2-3,TGTGCCAGCAGTTACTCGAGGGGGGCTAGCGGGACAACTAGCACAGATACGCAGTATTTT,CASSYSRGASGTTSTDTQYF
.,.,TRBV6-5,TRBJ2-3,TGTGCCAGCAGCCGGGGGGCGCTTAGCACAGATACGCAGTATTTT,CASSRGALSTDTQYF